The subject of this entry is one T cell receptor (beta chain). What it binds is unknown. At one end the junction does not follow the germline gene, possibly because of a read error. Moderately to severely active ophthalmopathy under 3 months, CAS at least 3, NOSPECS at least 4. Transcripts of RNA were the source for amplifying TCR beta CDR3 regions. The first round was an RT-PCR with HTBI primers, and the second round was a multiplex PCR. TCRdb redid the calling of the multiplex PCR reads with MiXCR, one entry per CDR3 protein. The table has 260,000 or so distinct CDR3 sequences, about 46% seen once. This entry comes from a study of Graves' ophthalmopathy and Graves' hyperthyroidism. Germline V gene lookup returns CDR1 SGHTA and CDR2 FQGNSA. The CDR3 sequence is 15 residues long. Points from the study as a whole: Blood shared most expanded thyroid clonotypes above 0.001 frequency.

This sequence was found in an adult man with Graves' ophthalmopathy. The genes are TRBV7-2 and TRBJ2-2; TRBD2 might be the D (6 bases). The sequenced sample was peripheral blood. CDR3 bases: TGTGCCAGCAGCTTGCTAGCGCCGAACGCCGGGGAGCTGTTTTTT. Protein product: CASSLLAPNAGELFF.